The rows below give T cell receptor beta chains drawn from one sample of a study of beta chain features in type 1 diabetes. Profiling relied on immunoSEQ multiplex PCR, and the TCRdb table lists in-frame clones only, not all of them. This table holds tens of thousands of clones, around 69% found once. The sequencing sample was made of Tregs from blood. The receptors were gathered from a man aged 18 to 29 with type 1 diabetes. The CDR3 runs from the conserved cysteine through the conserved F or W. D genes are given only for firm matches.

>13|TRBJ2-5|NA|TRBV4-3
CASSRQQGEGQYF
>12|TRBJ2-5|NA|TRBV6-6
CASSYQAETQYF
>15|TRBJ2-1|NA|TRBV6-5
CASRWRDSRSDEQFF
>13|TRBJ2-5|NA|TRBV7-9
CASSLWPEETQYF
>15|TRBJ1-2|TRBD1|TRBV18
CASSPSTGGGYGYTF
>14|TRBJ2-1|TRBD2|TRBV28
CASRAGGEYNEQFF
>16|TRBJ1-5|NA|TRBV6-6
CASSPPWRAGNQPQHF
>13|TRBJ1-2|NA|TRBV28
CASSLPGFFGYTF
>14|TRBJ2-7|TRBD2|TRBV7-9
CASSFGTSPYEQYF
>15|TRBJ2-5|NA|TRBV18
CASSPSISTQETQYF
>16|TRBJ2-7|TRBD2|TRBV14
CASSHYRGTKGYEQYF
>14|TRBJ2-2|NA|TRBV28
CASRRPGRTGELFF
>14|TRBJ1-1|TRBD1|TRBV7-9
CASSLQGMNTEAFF
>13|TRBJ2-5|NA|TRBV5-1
CASSPRDPATQYF
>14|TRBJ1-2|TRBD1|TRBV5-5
CASSLQGRSFGYTF
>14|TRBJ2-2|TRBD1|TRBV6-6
CASRTGTGTGELFF
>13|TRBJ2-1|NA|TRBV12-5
CASPSGGRNEQFF
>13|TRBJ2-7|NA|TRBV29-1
CSVVRTATYEQYF
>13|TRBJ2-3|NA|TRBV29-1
CSVGGLNTDTQYF
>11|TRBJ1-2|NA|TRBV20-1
CSASSSEGYTF
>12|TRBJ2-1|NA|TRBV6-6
CASTPGYNEQFF
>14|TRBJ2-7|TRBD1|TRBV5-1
CASSPGQGAGEQYF
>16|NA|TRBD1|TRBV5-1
CASRSMAGTGGYEQYF
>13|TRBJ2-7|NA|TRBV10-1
CASSDTSIRKQYF
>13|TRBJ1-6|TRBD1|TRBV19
CASNDRGLTPLHF
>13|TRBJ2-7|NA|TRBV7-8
CASSLREGGEQYF
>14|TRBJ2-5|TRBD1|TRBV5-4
CASSSWDRGETQYF
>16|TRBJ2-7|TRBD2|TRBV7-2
CASSLAASGVGNEQYF
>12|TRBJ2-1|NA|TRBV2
CASSYSYNEQFF
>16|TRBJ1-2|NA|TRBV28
CASSFSAGQRDYGYTF
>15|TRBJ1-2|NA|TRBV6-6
CASSNSGVRHRGYTF
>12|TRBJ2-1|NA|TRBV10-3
CAISESRNEQFF
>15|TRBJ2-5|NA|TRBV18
CASSPPYSGQETQYF
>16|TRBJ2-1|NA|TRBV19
CASQRRGKINYNEQFF
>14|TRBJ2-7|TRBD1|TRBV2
CASRRGLSTYEQYF
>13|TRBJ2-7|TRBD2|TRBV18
CASSRGGPYEQYF
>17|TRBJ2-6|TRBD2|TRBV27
CASSLIGRGWGANVLTF
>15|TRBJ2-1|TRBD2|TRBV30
CAWSPRGTRYNEQFF